The 15 T cell receptor beta chains below come from one sample, sequenced in a study of T cell responses to AZD1222 COVID-19 vaccine. The protocol was immunoSEQ multiplex PCR, while the TCRdb copy is restricted to in-frame clones and leaves out a portion. Seen here are about 170,000 clones, around nine tenths observed once, and the top ten hold about 2.8%. This specimen was peripheral blood, taken on day 0 of AZD1222 vaccination. These receptors were obtained from an adult in good health.

The chain links TRBV28 to TRBJ2-1; 8 nucleotides agree with TRBD2. J lost 0 bases, V lost 6 bases, and 10 bases had no gene match. Germline V lookup: CDR1 MDHEN, CDR2 SYDVKM. The CDR3 totals 17 residues. This CDR3 is CASSLTSGSSSYNEQFF. CDR3 nucleotides: TGTGCCAGCAGCCTTACTAGCGGCTCTAGCTCCTACAATGAGCAGTTCTTC.

The chain links TRBV6-4 to TRBJ2-5; TRBD2 aligns across 9 bases. With V trimmed by 0 bases and J by 2 bases, 7 bases remained unmatched. This CDR3 contains 17 residues. Germline V CDR1 and CDR2: MRHNA, SNTAGT. This chain's CDR3 is CASSDSKEREDQETQYF. Here the CDR3 DNA reads TGTGCCAGCAGTGACTCGAAGGAGCGGGAGGATCAAGAGACCCAGTACTTC.

The chain links TRBV7-8 to TRBJ2-1; TRBD2 aligns across 11 bases. Germline-derived CDR1 and CDR2 are SGHVS and FQNEAQ. J gave up 0 bases and V 2 bases, and 6 bases lay outside the gene matches. The CDR3 is made up of 18 amino acids. The CDR3 reads CASSLPGLAASSYNEQFF. The CDR3 DNA reads as TGTGCCAGCAGCTTACCGGGACTAGCGGCGAGCTCCTACAATGAGCAGTTCTTC.

The chain combines TRBV10-3 with TRBJ1-1; 12 nucleotides align to TRBD1. The CDR3 has 14 amino acids. Looked up from germline, CDR1 is ENHRY and CDR2 is SYGVKD. J lost 8 bases, V lost 10 bases, and 11 bases had no gene match. Written as DNA, the CDR3 is TGTGCCACAGATCCGGGACAGGGGGCCCGGGAAGCTTTCTTT. It specifies CATDPGQGAREAFF.

This clone was observed a handful of times. V gene TRBV5-1 combines with J gene TRBJ1-2, with TRBD1 as a possible D gene (5 bases). Trimming took 0 bases from V and 2 from J, leaving 8 bases between them. Germline CDR1 reads SGHRS; CDR2 reads YFSETQ. The CDR3 loop spans 14 amino acids. The CDR3 nucleotides are TGCGCCAGCAGCTTGGGGGGACTCAACTATGGCTACACCTTC. This codes for CASSLGGLNYGYTF.

This chain links TRBV10-2 with TRBJ2-2; tentatively, D is TRBD1 or TRBD2 (5 bases each). Trimming cost V 9 bases and J 1 base, with 15 bases left between them. The CDR3 contains 15 residues. CDR1 WSHSY and CDR2 SAAADI come from the germline V gene. CDR3 nucleotides: TGCGCCAGTCACCGGGACGGTCGGAACACCGGGGAGCTGTTTTTT. Translating it yields CASHRDGRNTGELFF.

The chain carries TRBV6-5 and TRBJ1-2; TRBD1 agrees at 9 bases. Germline values: CDR1 MNHEY, CDR2 SVGAGI. The CDR3 spans 16 residues. V lost 2 bases to trimming and J lost 3 bases; unmatched junction nucleotides: 7. The DNA of the CDR3 is TGTGCCAGCAGTTACGCTGGGACAGGGAATGACTATGGCTACACCTTC. It specifies CASSYAGTGNDYGYTF.

The chain links TRBV7-9 to TRBJ1-1, with TRBD1 matching 12 bases. This CDR3 is 17 amino acids long. V shed 3 bases and J 0 bases; nucleotides not matched to a gene: 5. Germline V gene data show CDR1 as SEHNR and CDR2 as FQNEAQ (reference sequence). The CDR3 loop is CASSFRDRGRLNTEAFF. CDR3 DNA sequence: TGTGCCAGCAGCTTCCGGGACAGGGGGCGTTTGAACACTGAAGCTTTCTTT.

The V and J genes are TRBV7-9 and TRBJ2-5, with D tentatively TRBD2 (6 bases). The CDR3 spans 13 residues. Germline V gene lookup returns CDR1 SEHNR and CDR2 FQNEAQ (reference sequence). Trimming took off 4 bases at V and 5 bases at J, with 11 bases between the two ends. CDR3 sequence (DNA): TGTGCCAGCAGCTCGGAGGGCCGTGAGACCCAGTACTTC. It is translated as CASSSEGRETQYF.

V and J are TRBV27 and TRBJ1-5; the D is unclear. Trimming pared 2 bases from V and 2 bases from J, leaving 7 bases between. Germline loops: CDR1 MNHEY, CDR2 SMNVEV (reference sequence). The CDR3 has 14 amino acids. CDR3 coding DNA: TGTGCCAGCAGTTTAAATTTTGGCAATCAGCCCCAGCATTTT. This encodes CASSLNFGNQPQHF.

This clone came up once. The chain couples TRBV12-3 or TRBV12-4 to TRBJ1-2; D possibly corresponds to TRBD1 (5 bases). CDR3 length equals 13 residues. The V gene lost 5 bases and the J gene lost 4 bases, with 11 bases spanning the gap. DNA for the CDR3: TGTGCCAGCAGTAATCAGGGTCCCTATGGCTACACCTTC. Translated: CASSNQGPYGYTF.

The J gene is TRBJ2-2, the V gene TRBV29-1; 8 bases are shared with TRBD1. V lost 1 base, J lost 6 bases, and 4 bases stayed unmatched. The CDR3 runs to 14 residues. Germline V lookup: CDR1 SQVTM, CDR2 ANQGSEA. The CDR3 DNA reads TGCAGCGTTGAAGGACAGGGGAAGGCCGGGGAGCTGTTTTTT. Protein sequence: CSVEGQGKAGELFF.

The chain is built from TRBV19 and TRBJ1-5; 7 bases match TRBD1. Looked up from germline, CDR1 is LNHDA and CDR2 is SQIVND (reference sequence). The CDR3 is 15 residues long. V was clipped by 5 bases and J by 2 bases; unmatched bases: 6. The CDR3 DNA reads as TGTGCCAGTAGTGCCGACAGGGAAGGCAATCAGCCCCAGCATTTT. Its protein is CASSADREGNQPQHF.

V gene TRBV19 combines with J gene TRBJ2-1, with D perhaps TRBD2 (5 bases). The CDR3 consists of 14 residues. CDR1 is LNHDA and CDR2 is SQIVND in the germline V gene (reference sequence). V was cut by 3 bases and J by 5 bases, with 11 bases left in between. In nucleotides, the CDR3 is TGTGCCAGTAGTATGGTAGCGCGCCACAATGAGCAGTTCTTC. It translates to CASSMVARHNEQFF.

The chain carries TRBV6-4 and TRBJ2-3; TRBD2 might be the D (5 bases). Germline values: CDR1 MRHNA, CDR2 SNTAGT. The V end lost 6 bases, the J end lost 3 bases, and 22 bases lay between the germline ends. The CDR3 totals 17 residues. CDR3 in amino acids: CASSSRGLGSQTDTQYF. CDR3 nucleotide sequence: TGTGCCAGCAGCTCCCGAGGGTTGGGCTCCCAAACAGATACGCAGTATTTT.